This T cell receptor beta chain was found in a study of blood T cell repertoires in COVID-19. This CDR3 comprises 14 residues. V was pared by 8 bases and J by 8 bases, with 8 bases of the junction left unmatched. Germline values: CDR1 SNHLY, CDR2 FYNNEI. Methods used by the authors: From reference gene primer amplification, estimates of nucleated cell counts were derived. Only in-frame clones appear in the TCRdb table, and some are missing; sequencing was by immunoSEQ multiplex PCR. The V and J calls and clone size were taken over from that table, and D and trimming were inferred from the DNA. The table records 300,000 to 450,000 clones, approximately 81% of them present only once. This clone was observed once.

This receptor was identified in a woman aged 18-29 years with acute or convalescent COVID-19. The chain links TRBV2 to TRBJ1-4; 10 bases are a match to TRBD1. Source material: peripheral blood. CDR3 sequence (DNA): TGTGCCAGCGGGCCGGGACAGGGGAGAGAAAAACTGTTTTTT. As protein: CASGPGQGREKLFF. Full variable domain (missing parts from reference TRBV2 and TRBJ1-4): EPEVTQTPSHQVTQMGQEVILRCVPISNHLYFYWYRQILGQKVEFLVSFYNNEISEKSEIFDDQFSVERPDGSNFTLKIRSTKLEDSAMYFCASGPGQGREKLFFGSGTQLSVL.